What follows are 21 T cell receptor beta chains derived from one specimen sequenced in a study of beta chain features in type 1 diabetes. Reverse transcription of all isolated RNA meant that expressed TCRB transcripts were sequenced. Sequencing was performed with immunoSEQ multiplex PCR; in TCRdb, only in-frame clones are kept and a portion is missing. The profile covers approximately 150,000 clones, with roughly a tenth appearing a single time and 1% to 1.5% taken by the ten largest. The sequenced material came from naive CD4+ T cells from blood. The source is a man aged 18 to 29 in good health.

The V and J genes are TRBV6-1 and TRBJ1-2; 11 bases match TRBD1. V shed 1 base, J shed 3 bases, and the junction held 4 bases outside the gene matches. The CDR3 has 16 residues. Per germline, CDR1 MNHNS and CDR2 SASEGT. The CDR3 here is CASSEGGTGGDYGYTF. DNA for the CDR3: TGTGCCAGCAGTGAAGGTGGGACAGGGGGGGACTATGGCTACACCTTC.

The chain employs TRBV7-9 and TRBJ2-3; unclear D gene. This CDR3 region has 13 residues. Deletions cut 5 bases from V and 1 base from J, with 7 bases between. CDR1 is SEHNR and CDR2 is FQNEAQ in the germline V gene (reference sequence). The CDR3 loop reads CASSDRGTDTQYF. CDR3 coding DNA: TGTGCCAGCAGCGACCGGGGCACAGATACGCAGTATTTT.

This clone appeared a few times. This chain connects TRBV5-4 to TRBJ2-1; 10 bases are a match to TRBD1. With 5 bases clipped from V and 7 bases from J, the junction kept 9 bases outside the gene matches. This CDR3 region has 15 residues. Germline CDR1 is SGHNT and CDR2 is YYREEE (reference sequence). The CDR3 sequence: CASRRPGQGWNEQFF. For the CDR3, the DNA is TGTGCCAGCAGACGACCGGGACAGGGGTGGAATGAGCAGTTCTTC.

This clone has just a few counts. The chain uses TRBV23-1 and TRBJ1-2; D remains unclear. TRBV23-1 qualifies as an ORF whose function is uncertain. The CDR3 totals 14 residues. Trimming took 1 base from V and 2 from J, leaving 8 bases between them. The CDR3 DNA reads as TGCGCCAGCAGTCAATTCGGAGTCAACTATGGCTACACCTTC. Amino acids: CASSQFGVNYGYTF.

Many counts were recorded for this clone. The CDR3 region is CASGPGDRQETQYF. In DNA form, the CDR3 reads TGTGCCAGCGGCCCCGGGGACAGACAAGAGACCCAGTACTTC. The chain joins TRBV7-3 to TRBJ2-5; 7 nucleotides line up with TRBD1. This CDR3 has 14 amino acids. V gave up 8 bases and J gave up 2 bases; unmatched junction bases: 8. Per the germline V gene, CDR1 is SGHTA and CDR2 is FQGTGA. Full variable domain (outside the CDR3, taken from reference TRBV7-3 and TRBJ2-5): GAGVSQTPSNKVTEKGKYVELRCDPISGHTALYWYRQSLGQGPEFLIYFQGTGAADDSGLPNDRFFAVRPEGSVSTLKIQRTERGDSAVYLCASGPGDRQETQYFGPGTRLLVL.

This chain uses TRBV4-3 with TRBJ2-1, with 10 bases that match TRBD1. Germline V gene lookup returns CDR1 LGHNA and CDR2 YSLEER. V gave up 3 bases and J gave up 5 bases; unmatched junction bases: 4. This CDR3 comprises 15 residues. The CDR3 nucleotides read TGCGCCAGCAGCCAGAGGACAGGGGGAAACAATGAGCAGTTCTTC. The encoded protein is CASSQRTGGNNEQFF.

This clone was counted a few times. The DNA of the CDR3 is TGCGCCAGCAGCACTATACGACTAGCGGGGGGGCCCCCTTCAGTGATCGATGAGCAGTTCTTC. Amino acids: CASSTIRLAGGPPSVIDEQFF. The chain links TRBV5-1 to TRBJ2-1, with 14 bases matching TRBD2. V gave up 4 bases and J gave up 8 bases; unmatched junction bases: 23. From germline, CDR1 is SGHRS and CDR2 YFSETQ. The CDR3 contains 21 residues.

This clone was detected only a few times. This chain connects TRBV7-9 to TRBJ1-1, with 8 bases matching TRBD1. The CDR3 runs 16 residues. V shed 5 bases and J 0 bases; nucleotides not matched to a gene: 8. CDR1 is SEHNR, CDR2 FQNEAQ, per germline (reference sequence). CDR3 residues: CASSPQGANMNTEAFF. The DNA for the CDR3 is TGTGCCAGCAGCCCCCAGGGGGCAAACATGAACACTGAAGCTTTCTTT.

Written as DNA, the CDR3 is TGCGCCAGCAGCCAACCTCCGGGACACCCTAACTATGGCTACACCTTC. As protein: CASSQPPGHPNYGYTF. The chain uses TRBV4-3 and TRBJ1-2, with D tentatively TRBD1 (6 bases). The V end lost 2 bases, the J end lost 0 bases, and 13 bases lay between the germline ends. The CDR3 sequence is 16 residues long. Germline values: CDR1 LGHNA, CDR2 YSLEER.

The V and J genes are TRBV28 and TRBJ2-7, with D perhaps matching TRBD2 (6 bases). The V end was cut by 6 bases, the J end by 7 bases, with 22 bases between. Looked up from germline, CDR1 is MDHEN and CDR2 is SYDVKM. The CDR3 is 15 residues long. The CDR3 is CASSPEGAGMREQYF. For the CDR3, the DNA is TGTGCCAGCAGCCCGGAAGGTGCGGGGATGAGGGAGCAGTACTTC. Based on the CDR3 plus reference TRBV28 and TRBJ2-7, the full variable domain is DVKVTQSSRYLVKRTGEKVFLECVQDMDHENMFWYRQDPGLGLRLIYFSYDVKMKEKGDIPEGYSVSREKKERFSLILESASTNQTSMYLCASSPEGAGMREQYFGPGTRLTVT.

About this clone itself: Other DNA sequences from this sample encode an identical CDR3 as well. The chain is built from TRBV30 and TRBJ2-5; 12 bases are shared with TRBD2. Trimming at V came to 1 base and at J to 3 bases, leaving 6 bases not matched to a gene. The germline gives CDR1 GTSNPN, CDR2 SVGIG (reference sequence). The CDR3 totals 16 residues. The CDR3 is CAWSAGLAGKKETQYF. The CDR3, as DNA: TGTGCCTGGAGTGCCGGACTAGCGGGAAAAAAAGAGACCCAGTACTTC.

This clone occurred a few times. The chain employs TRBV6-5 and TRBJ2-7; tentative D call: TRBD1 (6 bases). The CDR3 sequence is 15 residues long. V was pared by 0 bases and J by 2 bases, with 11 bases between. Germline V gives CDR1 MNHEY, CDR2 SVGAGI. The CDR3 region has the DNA TGTGCCAGCAGTTACTCGAGGCAGGGGACCTACGAGCAGTACTTC. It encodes CASSYSRQGTYEQYF.

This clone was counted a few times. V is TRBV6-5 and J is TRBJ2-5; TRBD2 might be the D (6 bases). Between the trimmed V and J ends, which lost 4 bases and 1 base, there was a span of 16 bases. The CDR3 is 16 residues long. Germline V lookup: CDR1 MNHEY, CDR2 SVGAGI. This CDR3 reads CASSSITGTGQETQYF. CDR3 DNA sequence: TGTGCCAGCAGTTCCATAACCGGGACTGGCCAAGAGACCCAGTACTTC.

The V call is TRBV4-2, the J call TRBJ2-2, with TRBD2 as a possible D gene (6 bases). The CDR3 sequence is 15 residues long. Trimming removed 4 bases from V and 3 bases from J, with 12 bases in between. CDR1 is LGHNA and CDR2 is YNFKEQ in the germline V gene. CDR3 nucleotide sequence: TGTGCCAGCAGCCCCGGGACTTCAGACACCGGGGAGCTGTTTTTT. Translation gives CASSPGTSDTGELFF.

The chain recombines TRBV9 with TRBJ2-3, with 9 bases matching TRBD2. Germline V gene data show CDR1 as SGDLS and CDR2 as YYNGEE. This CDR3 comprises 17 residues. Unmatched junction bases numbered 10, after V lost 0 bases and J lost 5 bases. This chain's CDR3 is CASSVATGGGAIDTQYF. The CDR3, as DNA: TGTGCCAGCAGCGTAGCTACTGGCGGGGGGGCCATAGATACGCAGTATTTT. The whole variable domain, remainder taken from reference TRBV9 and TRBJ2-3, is DSGVTQTPKHLITATGQRVTLRCSPRSGDLSVYWYQQSLDQGLQFLIQYYNGEERAKGNILERFSAQQFPDLHSELNLSSLELGDSALYFCASSVATGGGAIDTQYFGPGTRLTVL.

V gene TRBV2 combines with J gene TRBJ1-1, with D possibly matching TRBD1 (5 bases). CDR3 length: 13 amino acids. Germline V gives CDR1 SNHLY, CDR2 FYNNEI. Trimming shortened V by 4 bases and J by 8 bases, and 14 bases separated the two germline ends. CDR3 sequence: CASSVRSGGEAFF. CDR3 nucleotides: TGTGCCAGCAGTGTCAGGAGCGGGGGGGAAGCTTTCTTT.

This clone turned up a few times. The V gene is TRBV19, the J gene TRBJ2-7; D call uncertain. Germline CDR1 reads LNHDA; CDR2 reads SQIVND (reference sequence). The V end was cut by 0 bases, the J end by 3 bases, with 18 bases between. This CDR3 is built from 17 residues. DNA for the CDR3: TGTGCCAGTAGTATAGATCATCGAGCCAGGCTGGACTACGAGCAGTACTTC. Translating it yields CASSIDHRARLDYEQYF.

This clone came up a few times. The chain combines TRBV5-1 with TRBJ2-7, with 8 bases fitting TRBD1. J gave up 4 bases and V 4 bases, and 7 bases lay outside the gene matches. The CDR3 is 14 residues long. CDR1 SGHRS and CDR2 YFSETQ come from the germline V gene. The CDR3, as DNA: TGCGCCAGCAGCGCCGGGACAGGTCTTTACGAGCAGTACTTC. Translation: CASSAGTGLYEQYF.

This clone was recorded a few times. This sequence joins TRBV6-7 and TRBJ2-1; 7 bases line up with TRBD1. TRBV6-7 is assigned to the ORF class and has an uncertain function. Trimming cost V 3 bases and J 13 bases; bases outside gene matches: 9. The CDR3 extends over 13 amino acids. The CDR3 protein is CASSYGRQGGQFF. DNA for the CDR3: TGTGCCAGCAGTTATGGGCGACAGGGCGGCCAGTTCTTC.

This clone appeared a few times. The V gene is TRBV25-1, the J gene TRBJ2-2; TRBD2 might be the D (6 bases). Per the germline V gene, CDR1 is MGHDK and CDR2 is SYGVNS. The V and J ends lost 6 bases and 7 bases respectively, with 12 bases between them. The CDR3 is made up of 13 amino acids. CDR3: CASRGGDNGELFF. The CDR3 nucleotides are TGTGCCAGCAGGGGCGGGGATAACGGGGAGCTGTTTTTT.

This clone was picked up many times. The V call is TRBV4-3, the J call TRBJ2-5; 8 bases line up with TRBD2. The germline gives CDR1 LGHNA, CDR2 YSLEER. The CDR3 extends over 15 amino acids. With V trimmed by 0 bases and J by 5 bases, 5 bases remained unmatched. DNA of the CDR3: TGCGCCAGCAGCCAAGATCGGCGGGGGGCTGAGACCCAGTACTTC. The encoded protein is CASSQDRRGAETQYF.